This T cell receptor (beta chain) is drawn from a study of T cell changes during pregnancy in multiple sclerosis. Clones were sequenced by immunoSEQ multiplex PCR, and TCRdb holds only the in-frame ones, with some missing. The data show 70,000 or so clones, around 91% seen once. Looked up from germline, CDR1 is LNHNV and CDR2 is YYDKDF (reference sequence). CDR3 length: 15 amino acids. Trimming removed 6 bases from V and 0 bases from J; junction bases left unmatched: 5. Sequenced here: peripheral blood, sampled in the third trimester of pregnancy. This TCR was sampled from a female donor in good health, enrolled as a control in a pregnancy study. The chain uses TRBV15 and TRBJ1-5, with 7 bases aligning to TRBD1. CDR3 amino acids: CATRRDRASNQPQHF. The CDR3 bases are TGTGCCACCAGGCGCGACAGGGCTAGCAATCAGCCCCAGCATTTT.